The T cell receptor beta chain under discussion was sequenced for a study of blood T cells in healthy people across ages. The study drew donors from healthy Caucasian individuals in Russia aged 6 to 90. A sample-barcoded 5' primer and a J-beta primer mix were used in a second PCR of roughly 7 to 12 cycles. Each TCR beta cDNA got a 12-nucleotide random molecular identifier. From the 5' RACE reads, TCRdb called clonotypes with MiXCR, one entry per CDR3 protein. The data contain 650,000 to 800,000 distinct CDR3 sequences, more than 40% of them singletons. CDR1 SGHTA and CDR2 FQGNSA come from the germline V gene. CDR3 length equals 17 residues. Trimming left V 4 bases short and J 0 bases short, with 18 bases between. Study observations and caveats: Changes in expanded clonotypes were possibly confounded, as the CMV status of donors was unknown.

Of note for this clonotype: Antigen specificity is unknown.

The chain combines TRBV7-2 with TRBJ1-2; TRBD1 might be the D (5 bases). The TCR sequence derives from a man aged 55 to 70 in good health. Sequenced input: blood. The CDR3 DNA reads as TGTGCCAGCAGCTCAGGGACGGGCGGGACCTCTAACTATGGCTACACCTTC. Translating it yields CASSSGTGGTSNYGYTF.